Described below is a single T cell receptor (beta chain) sequence and its context. This clone has a handful of counts. Its antigen is currently not known. No base-level quality is on record; no much larger clone is a single base apart. This entry is derived from a study of cytomegalovirus exposure and HLA in healthy donors (TCRdb year 2017). Context from the whole study: In an earlier analysis of under 600 of the donors, approximately 300 Gb of sequence data and 90 million to 120 million unique TCR beta sequences from some 170 million T cells were reported. To predict cytomegalovirus infection status, the study brought together high-throughput TCR immunosequencing, statistical association of individual TCRs with disease status, and machine learning. HLA typing included class I and class II loci at four-digit resolution. A handful of DR-DQ haplotypes were handled as single units for association and clustering because linkage in the cohort was strong. An early release covering just under 650 HLA-typed donors comprised about 290 gigabases of sequencing data and tens of millions of unique TCR sequences. Every repertoire in the discovery cohort had been generated on one and the same sequencing platform. Alongside the repertoire data, information on donor age, sex, ethnicity and CMV serostatus was compiled. In a later analysis, previously published TCR beta repertoires from 600 to 850 donors were re-analyzed and high-resolution HLA genotyping was added so that TCR occurrence patterns could be studied. In a later genetic analysis, genome-wide SNP genotypes for about three fifths of the roughly 670 donors were used, and that subset was treated as a discovery cohort. In the later analysis, no new phenotypic data were used to find candidate immune exposures; instead, reliance was placed on TCR beta sequences and their occurrence across donors. An earlier analysis of 587 of the donors applied high-throughput TCR beta sequencing to assess whether each TCR beta V gene segment acted as functional or pseudogenic. Among 398 genotyped donors of the cohort, an average of about 220,000 unique TCR beta nucleotide sequences was sequenced per donor, of which 15% to 20% were non-productive. The study was designed to test whether signatures of past pathogen exposure could be identified by cataloging public T cell receptors. A separate validation cohort of some 130 different subjects was used in addition to the approximately 700-subject first cohort. The study used immunosequencing to profile the T cell repertoires of approximately 630 subjects and linked those repertoires to cytomegalovirus serostatus. Among the roughly 410 genotyped donors, around 81% belonged to the genetic ancestry cluster associated with self-reported Caucasian donors. Typing coverage differed by locus: A, B, C, DRB1 and DQB1 were typed in roughly 620-630 donors, DQA1 in 522, DPA1 in approximately 600, and DPB1 in approximately 450. The study at large found these results: A total of 150 or so TCR beta chains were listed by the study as associated with cytomegalovirus. A further reported finding was that TCR beta sequences accurately predicted the HLA-A and HLA-B alleles for most subjects in the first cohort. A cluster of highly shared sequence variants was judged likely to be a technical artifact of the sequencing pipeline. When HLA alleles, especially DR and DQ, strongly co-occurred, TCR associations were difficult to assign to individual alleles. Most TCR sequences were observed very rarely across donors, whereas some public TCRs were present in many individuals. In a later genetic analysis, a missense DCLRE1C variant was associated with V-gene and J-gene trimming of TCR beta chains, and the association was replicated in an independent cohort. The earlier analysis of around 600 of the donors excluded around 17 rarely observed V segments, including chromosome 9 orphons, because counts were too low. A later analysis found that most CMV-associated TCR beta chains appeared HLA-restricted, with HLA associations seemingly driven largely by CMV exposure. Broadly in line with IMGT annotations, most TCR beta V segments showed up in productive rearrangements about 90% or about 30% of the time in an earlier analysis of approximately 640 of the donors. Several of the top co-occurrence clusters appeared to be linked to parvovirus B19, influenza, CMV and Epstein-Barr virus, according to a later analysis. A later analysis found that HLA-associated TCR beta chains were more clonally expanded and had lower generation probabilities than equally common non-associated chains. In a later genetic analysis, fewer N-insertions in productive TCRs were reported among donors in an Asian-associated ancestry cluster than the approximately 670-donor mean. Linkage disequilibrium might explain the correlated functional status among segregating V segments, but an unknown experimental factor could not be ruled out. The classifier was reported to diagnose cytomegalovirus status with high specificity and sensitivity in both the original cohort and the validation cohort. In vitro tests confirmed that three of the cytomegalovirus-associated TCR beta chains recognize cytomegalovirus antigens. Because the 87-base-pair reads could not distinguish some IMGT-functional V segments, including TRBV6-2 and TRBV6-3, those segments were excluded. Specific HLA alleles were associated with 15,000 to 20,000 TCR beta sequences at a false discovery rate of 0.05 in a later analysis. The presence/absence analyses assumed that sequencing depth was roughly uniform across donors, and that assumption may not be true. The authors suggested that the approach could potentially be generalized to other disease states and immunological phenotypes. Only TCR beta chains were sequenced in this cohort, and the absence of alpha or paired-chain data limited detectable features. Because HLA typing was missing for some donors at each locus, association tests included only the typed subset. The only immune exposure information available for the cohort was CMV serostatus. According to a later analysis, TCR association rates differed among HLA loci, with DRB1 alleles showing the most associated TCRs and HLA-C alleles showing the fewest.

The cohort consisted of 600 or so healthy bone marrow donors. Cohort members were all nominally healthy when sampled, although unrecorded immune exposures were likely present. The donor was CMV seropositive and belonged to the group of a few hundred seropositive cohort members. Each donor provided a peripheral blood sample, and peripheral blood mononuclear cells were used for TCR beta sequencing. The Qiagen DNeasy Blood Extraction Kit was used to extract genomic DNA from the blood cell samples. Sequences SGHVS (CDR1) and FQNEAQ (CDR2) are obtained from the germline V gene. For this chain, trimming is 5 bases at the V end and 6 bases at the J end, and the number of junction bases without a gene match is 7. The cysteine opens and the phenylalanine closes a CDR3 of 15 amino acids. Only the CDR3 DNA is retained, 45 bases long and in frame from the first base. The library was obtained by the immunoSEQ multiplex PCR assay. The multiplex PCR relied on a mix of 60 forward primers for TCR Vbeta segments and 13 reverse primers for TCR Jbeta segments. Amplification of the CDR3 region of rearranged TCR beta genes was performed with a multiplex PCR assay on genomic DNA. The amplified TCR beta libraries were sequenced on the Illumina HiSeq System as 87-base-pair reads. The authors' pipeline ran thus. Across the 700 or so repertoires, a later analysis counted 80 million or so unique TCR beta chains, roughly 11 million of which were shared by at least two donors. A nearest-neighbor algorithm error-corrected the raw reads and collapsed the reads into unique sequences, merging closely related sequences to remove PCR and sequencing errors. CDR3 sequences were aligned to IMGT reference sequences to assign V, D and J gene segments. For a sequence to be retained, a match of at least six nucleotides was required to both a V gene segment and a J gene segment. Rearrangements were called productive when the CDR3 lacked stop codons and stayed in frame with V and J; all others were non-productive. CDR3 was defined by IMGT convention, running from the second conserved V-encoded cysteine to the conserved J-encoded phenylalanine. In an earlier analysis of 550 to 650 of the donors, sequences lacking an unambiguous match to a single V gene segment were excluded. In an earlier analysis of 587 of the donors, a V segment was called functional when productive rearrangements were above 56.7%, and segregating when the standard deviation between donors exceeded 5%. A statistical classification framework was built to diagnose cytomegalovirus status from the catalog of TCR beta chain sequences. A later analysis assigned V and J genes by comparing TCR nucleotide sequences with IMGT/GENE-DB human TR gene sequences. In a later analysis, CDR3 sequences and most-parsimonious VDJ recombination scenarios were assigned using the TCRdist pipeline. A later analysis defined each TCR beta chain by its CDR3 amino acid sequence plus V-gene family, and excluded reads lacking a unique V-gene family. A later analysis removed 592 highly shared, low-generation-probability nucleotide sequences to deal with suspected cross-contamination and a sequencing artifact. In a later analysis, a clonal expansion index for each public chain was calculated from normalized within-repertoire ranks of inferred template counts. Generation probabilities in a later analysis came from a VDJ recombination model fitted to out-of-frame rearrangements, and those results were checked against IGoR. Hypergeometric tests were used in a later analysis to score TCR-TCR, TCR-HLA and TCR-CMV co-occurrence, with a repertoire-size bias correction applied to the TCR pairs. A later analysis estimated false discovery rates by permuting HLA or CMV assignments 20 times. A later analysis grouped co-occurring TCRs with DBSCAN, adding TCRdist sequence similarity when clustering within HLA-allele-positive subsets. Repertoires with fewer than 30,000 or more than 120,000 public chains, plus five repertoires with anomalous nucleotide sharing, were excluded from co-occurrence clustering. Held by TCRdb, this immuneACCESS table contains in-frame sequences only and omits some clones. Under half of the omission traces to an unresolved V gene where checked; the cause of the rest is unknown. Clone size and the V and J calls come from that table; the DNA yielded D and trimming. The sample records about 160,000 clones, 60% to 85% of which are singletons. Around 2.2% of the sample is held by the ten biggest clonotypes.

This clonotype originated in a man aged 50-59 years in good health and CMV-seropositive. The V gene is TRBV7-8 and the J gene is TRBJ2-2, with 9 middle bases fitting TRBD1. Sequenced: PBMCs. The CDR3 reads CASSLRDRVSGELFF. The DNA sequence reads TGTGCCAGCAGCCTCCGGGACAGGGTTTCCGGGGAGCTGTTTTTT. Joined to the reference TRBV7-8 and TRBJ2-2 proteins, this CDR3 gives the full variable domain: GAGVSQSPRYKVAKRGQDVALRCDPISGHVSLFWYQQALGQGPEFLTYFQNEAQLDKSGLPSDRFFAERPEGSVSTLKIQRTQQEDSAVYLCASSLRDRVSGELFFGEGSRLTVL.